These 23 T cell receptor beta chains were all obtained from the same sample, sequenced in a study of PD-L1 blockade in urothelial cancer. The table came from immunoSEQ multiplex PCR; TCRdb's copy has only in-frame clones and leaves some out. The table records 44,000 or so clones, around 88% of them present only once. Sequencing was performed on PBMCs, taken around atezolizumab (anti-PD-L1) treatment. The source is a man older than 75 with urothelial cancer.

The J gene is TRBJ2-1, the V gene TRBV7-6; 9 bases are shared with TRBD2. The germline CDR1 and CDR2 sequences are SGHVS and FNYEAQ. This CDR3 contains 15 residues. The V gene end was trimmed by 5 bases and the J gene end by 4 bases; junction bases not matched to a gene: 6. The chain's CDR3 is CASSEASGKYNEQFF. As DNA, the CDR3 is TGTGCCAGCAGCGAGGCTAGCGGGAAATACAATGAGCAGTTCTTC.

This clone showed up just once. This rearrangement joins TRBV6-5 to TRBJ2-2; TRBD1 matches 7 bases. J gave up 7 bases and V 6 bases, and 5 bases lay outside the gene matches. This CDR3 has 13 residues. Germline lookup yields CDR1 MNHEY and CDR2 SVGAGI. This CDR3 reads CASRQGSNGELFF. CDR3 nucleotides: TGTGCCAGCAGACAGGGGAGCAACGGGGAGCTGTTTTTT.

This rearrangement joins TRBV2 to TRBJ2-7; 11 bases fit TRBD1. In germline, CDR1 is SNHLY, CDR2 FYNNEI. CDR3 length equals 15 residues. The J segment lost 2 bases and the V segment lost 5 bases, leaving 5 bases of the junction unmatched. The CDR3, as DNA: TGTGCCAGCAGTTTAGGACAGGGGGCCGCCTACGAGCAGTACTTC. It translates to CASSLGQGAAYEQYF.

The chain combines TRBV29-1 with TRBJ2-5; 10 nucleotides align to TRBD1. The CDR3 sequence is 15 residues long. Trimming at V came to 0 bases and at J to 5 bases, leaving 6 bases not matched to a gene. Germline V gene sequence: CDR1 SQVTM, CDR2 ANQGSEA. The DNA for the CDR3 is TGCAGCGTTGAAGAGGGACAGGGGTGGAGCGAGACCCAGTACTTC. Translating it yields CSVEEGQGWSETQYF.

This clone was observed a few times. The chain links TRBV14 to TRBJ2-1, with 7 bases lining up with TRBD2. The CDR3 loop spans 14 amino acids. Per germline, CDR1 SGHDN and CDR2 FVKESK. Trimming cost V 4 bases and J 9 bases; bases outside gene matches: 9. The CDR3 sequence is CASSPTLTSTEQFF. CDR3 DNA sequence: TGTGCCAGCAGCCCTACCTTGACTAGCACTGAGCAGTTCTTC.

The chain employs TRBV19 and TRBJ2-7; TRBD2 might be the D (6 bases). The CDR3 covers 14 residues. The germline V gene encodes CDR1 LNHDA and CDR2 SQIVND (reference sequence). Trimming pared 5 bases from V and 4 bases from J, leaving 15 bases between. CDR3 DNA: TGTGCCAGTAGTTTCGGGGGAGAATGGTACGAGCAGTACTTC. Its translation is CASSFGGEWYEQYF.

The CDR3 nucleotides are TGTGCCAGCAGCTTACAGGGAATGAACACTGAAGCTTTCTTT. Its protein is CASSLQGMNTEAFF. The J gene is TRBJ1-1, the V gene TRBV5-4; perhaps TRBD1 as D (6 bases). This CDR3 contains 14 residues. Germline V CDR1 and CDR2: SGHNT, YYREEE (reference sequence). V gave up 2 bases and J gave up 0 bases, with 8 bases separating them.

The genes are TRBV9 and TRBJ1-4; D ambiguous. CDR1 is SGDLS and CDR2 is YYNGEE in the germline V gene. The V gene lost 4 bases and the J gene lost 0 bases, with 13 bases spanning the gap. The CDR3 length is 16 residues. CDR3 coding DNA: TGTGCCAGCAGCCCGAAATACAGTACAACTAATGAAAAACTGTTTTTT. It translates to CASSPKYSTTNEKLFF.

This rearrangement joins TRBV28 to TRBJ1-5, with a possible D match to TRBD1 (6 bases). The germline V gene encodes CDR1 MDHEN and CDR2 SYDVKM. The CDR3 runs to 13 residues. With 2 bases removed from V and 11 bases from J, the gap between germline ends came to 13 bases. The chain's CDR3 is CASSLGQGLAQHF. CDR3 DNA sequence: TGTGCCAGCAGTTTAGGTCAGGGGTTGGCCCAGCATTTT.

The rearrangement links TRBV29-1 to TRBJ2-3; 10 nucleotides agree with TRBD2. This CDR3 is 16 amino acids long. In germline, CDR1 is SQVTM, CDR2 ANQGSEA. Trimming took 5 bases from V and 4 from J; bases not matched to a gene: 12. The CDR3 protein is CSVKGGPSGSADTQYF. CDR3 coding DNA: TGCAGCGTTAAAGGGGGCCCTAGCGGGAGCGCAGATACGCAGTATTTT.

This clone was picked up one time. The chain carries TRBV14 and TRBJ1-4; D may be TRBD1 (5 bases). CDR1 and CDR2 (germline): SGHDN, FVKESK. CDR3 size: 14 residues. V lost 4 bases and J 7 bases, leaving 13 bases between the germline ends. The CDR3 is CASSRRGGSEKLFF. The CDR3 DNA sequence: TGTGCCAGCAGCCGGAGGGGAGGTAGTGAAAAACTGTTTTTT.

The chain recombines TRBV6-6 with TRBJ2-7; possible D gene TRBD1, 5 bases. The CDR3 spans 13 residues. Germline V gives CDR1 MNHNY, CDR2 SVGAGI (reference sequence). V lost 7 bases, J lost 5 bases, and 15 bases lay in between. CDR3 DNA sequence: TGTGCCAGCACCCGACAGTTTCGGGACGAGCAGTACTTC. Amino acids: CASTRQFRDEQYF.

This clone was seen once. The chain joins TRBV7-2 to TRBJ2-3; TRBD2 matches at 7 bases. There are 16 residues in the CDR3. Germline V gene sequence: CDR1 SGHTA, CDR2 FQGNSA. Trimming at V came to 2 bases and at J to 5 bases, leaving 10 bases not matched to a gene. Here the CDR3 DNA reads TGTGCCAGCAGCTTAAATGGCGCGGGAGCAAAAGATACGCAGTATTTT. Translation gives CASSLNGAGAKDTQYF.

V gene TRBV2 combines with J gene TRBJ2-1; 8 positions agree with TRBD1. Trimming cost V 7 bases and J 7 bases; bases outside gene matches: 3. Germline V lookup: CDR1 SNHLY, CDR2 FYNNEI. The CDR3 has 12 residues. The CDR3, as DNA: TGTGCCAGCACTCGGACAGGGAATGAGCAGTTCTTC. The encoded protein is CASTRTGNEQFF.

J is TRBJ2-2 and V is TRBV27, with D maybe TRBD1 (6 bases). The V and J ends lost 6 bases and 2 bases respectively, with 13 bases between them. This CDR3 has 15 amino acids. The germline CDR1 and CDR2 sequences are MNHEY and SMNVEV (reference sequence). Written as DNA, the CDR3 is TGTGCCAGCAGGATTACAGGGACCAACACCGGGGAGCTGTTTTTT. This encodes CASRITGTNTGELFF.

The rearrangement joins TRBV6-6 to TRBJ1-2, with 12 bases identical to TRBD1. V lost 4 bases to trimming and J lost 7 bases; unmatched junction nucleotides: 7. Germline CDR1 reads MNHNY; CDR2 reads SVGAGI (reference sequence). There are 15 residues in the CDR3. CDR3 DNA: TGTGCCAGCAGTTCCACTCCGGGACAGGGGGCTGGCTACACCTTC. It encodes CASSSTPGQGAGYTF.

This clone has a single count. Germline is not matched at one junction end, which may reflect a read error. The chain couples TRBV7-8 to TRBJ2-5; 10 positions match TRBD2. Germline lookup yields CDR1 SGHVS and CDR2 FQNEAQ. The CDR3 length is 14 residues. The CDR3 spells CASSRGLAGEAQYF. The CDR3 DNA follows: TGTGCCAGCAGCCGAGGGCTAGCGGGAGAGGCCCAGTACTTC.

In its sample, this clone was seen a few times. The chain couples TRBV10-1 to TRBJ2-7, with a weak D call TRBD1 (5 bases). Trimming removed 2 bases from V and 2 bases from J, with 16 bases in between. The CDR3 has 16 amino acids. CDR1 is WNHNN and CDR2 is SYGVQD in the germline V gene (reference sequence). The CDR3 is CASSEGAGASAYEQYF. The CDR3 DNA reads TGCGCCAGCAGTGAGGGGGCAGGTGCCAGTGCCTACGAGCAGTACTTC.

In its sample, this clone was seen a few times. One end of the junction does not line up with germline, which may come from a read error. This chain connects TRBV19 to TRBJ2-7; 10 bases map to TRBD2. This CDR3 is 13 amino acids long. Per germline, CDR1 LNHDA and CDR2 SQIVND (reference sequence). The CDR3 region is CASRIAGGHEQYF. The CDR3 region has the DNA TGTGCCAGTAGAATAGCGGGGGGCCACGAGCAGTACTTC.

The chain employs TRBV28 and TRBJ1-5; 7 bases fit TRBD1. V dropped 3 bases and J dropped 3; count of bases not matched to a gene: 2. CDR3 size: 14 residues. Germline V CDR1 and CDR2: MDHEN, SYDVKM. The CDR3 coding sequence is TGTGCCAGCAGTTTGGGACAGATCAATCAGCCCCAGCATTTT. Its translation: CASSLGQINQPQHF. Full variable domain (missing parts from reference TRBV28 and TRBJ1-5): DVKVTQSSRYLVKRTGEKVFLECVQDMDHENMFWYRQDPGLGLRLIYFSYDVKMKEKGDIPEGYSVSREKKERFSLILESASTNQTSMYLCASSLGQINQPQHFGDGTRLSIL.

This clone was found a few times. V and J are TRBV2 and TRBJ2-1; 12 bases map to TRBD2. CDR1 and CDR2 (germline): SNHLY, FYNNEI. V shed 2 bases, J shed 10 bases, and the junction held 12 bases outside the gene matches. CDR3 size: 17 residues. The CDR3 nucleotides read TGTGCCAGCAGTGAAATCCGGCTAGCGGGAGGGATAGGGGAGCAGTTCTTC. Protein sequence: CASSEIRLAGGIGEQFF. The full variable domain, in which reference TRBV2 and TRBJ2-1 provide the parts outside the CDR3, is EPEVTQTPSHQVTQMGQEVILRCVPISNHLYFYWYRQILGQKVEFLVSFYNNEISEKSEIFDDQFSVERPDGSNFTLKIRSTKLEDSAMYFCASSEIRLAGGIGEQFFGPGTRLTVL.

The chain recombines TRBV5-6 with TRBJ1-1, with 8 bases aligning to TRBD1. Germline CDR1 SGHDT, CDR2 YYEEEE. The CDR3 spans 18 residues. V was clipped by 4 bases and J by 2 bases; unmatched bases: 16. CDR3 DNA: TGTGCCAGCAGCCTAAGGGGGTGGACAGGGTCCCCAAACACTGAAGCTTTCTTT. It is translated as CASSLRGWTGSPNTEAFF.

The gene calls are TRBV5-1 and TRBJ2-1, with 10 bases matching TRBD2. CDR3 length equals 15 residues. CDR1 and CDR2 from the germline V gene are SGHRS and YFSETQ. V was pared by 1 base and J by 4 bases, with 2 bases of the junction left unmatched. CDR3 DNA: TGCGCCAGCAGCTTGTTGACTAGCGGGTACAATGAGCAGTTCTTC. This gives the protein CASSLLTSGYNEQFF. The full variable domain, rest sourced from reference TRBV5-1 and TRBJ2-1, is KAGVTQTPRYLIKTRGQQVTLSCSPISGHRSVSWYQQTPGQGLQFLFEYFSETQRNKGNFPGRFSGRQFSNSRSEMNVSTLELGDSALYLCASSLLTSGYNEQFFGPGTRLTVL.